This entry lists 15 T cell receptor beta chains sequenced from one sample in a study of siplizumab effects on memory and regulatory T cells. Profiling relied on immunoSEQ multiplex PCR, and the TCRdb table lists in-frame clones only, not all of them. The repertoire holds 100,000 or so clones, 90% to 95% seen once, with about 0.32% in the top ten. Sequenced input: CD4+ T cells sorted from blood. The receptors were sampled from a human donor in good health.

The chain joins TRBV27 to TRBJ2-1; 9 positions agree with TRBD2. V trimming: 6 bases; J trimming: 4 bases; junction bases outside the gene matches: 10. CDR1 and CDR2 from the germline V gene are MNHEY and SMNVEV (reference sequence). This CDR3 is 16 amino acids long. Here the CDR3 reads CASRLLPSGIYNEQFF. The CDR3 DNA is TGTGCCAGCAGACTCCTTCCTAGCGGGATATACAATGAGCAGTTCTTC.

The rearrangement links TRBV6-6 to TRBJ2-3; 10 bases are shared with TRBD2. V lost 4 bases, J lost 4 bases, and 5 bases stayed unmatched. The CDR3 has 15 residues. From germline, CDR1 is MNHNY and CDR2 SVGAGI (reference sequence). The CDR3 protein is CASSSSGRAPDTQYF. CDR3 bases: TGTGCCAGCAGTTCAAGCGGGAGGGCCCCAGATACGCAGTATTTT.

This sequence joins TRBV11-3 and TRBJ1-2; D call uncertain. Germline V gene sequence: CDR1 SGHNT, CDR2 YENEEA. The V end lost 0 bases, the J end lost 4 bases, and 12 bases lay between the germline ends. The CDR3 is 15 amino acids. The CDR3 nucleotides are TGTGCCAGCAGCTTAGACAGCCCTCGGGGCTATGGCTACACCTTC. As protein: CASSLDSPRGYGYTF.

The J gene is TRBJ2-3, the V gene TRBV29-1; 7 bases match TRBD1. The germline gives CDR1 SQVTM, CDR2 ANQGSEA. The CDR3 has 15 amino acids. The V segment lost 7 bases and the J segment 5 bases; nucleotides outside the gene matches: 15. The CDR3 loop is CSAYRGQSGGDTQYF. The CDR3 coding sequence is TGCAGCGCTTACCGGGGACAGAGTGGTGGAGATACGCAGTATTTT.

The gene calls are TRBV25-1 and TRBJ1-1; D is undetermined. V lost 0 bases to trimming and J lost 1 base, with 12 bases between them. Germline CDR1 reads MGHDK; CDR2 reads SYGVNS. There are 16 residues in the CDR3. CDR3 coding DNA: TGTGCCAGCAGTGAATATCGTGTCACAGCGAACACTGAAGCTTTCTTT. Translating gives CASSEYRVTANTEAFF. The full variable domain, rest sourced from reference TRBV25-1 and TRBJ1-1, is EADIYQTPRYLVIGTGKKITLECSQTMGHDKMYWYQQDPGMELHLIHYSYGVNSTEKGDLSSESTVSRIRTEHFPLTLESARPSHTSQYLCASSEYRVTANTEAFFGQGTRLTVV.

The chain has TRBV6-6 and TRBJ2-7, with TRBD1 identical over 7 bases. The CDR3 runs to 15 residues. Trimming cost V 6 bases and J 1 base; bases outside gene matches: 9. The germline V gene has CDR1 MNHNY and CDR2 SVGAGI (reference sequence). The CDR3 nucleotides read TGTGCCAGCAGCCGACAGGGAAGAGGGTCCTACGAGCAGTACTTC. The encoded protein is CASSRQGRGSYEQYF.

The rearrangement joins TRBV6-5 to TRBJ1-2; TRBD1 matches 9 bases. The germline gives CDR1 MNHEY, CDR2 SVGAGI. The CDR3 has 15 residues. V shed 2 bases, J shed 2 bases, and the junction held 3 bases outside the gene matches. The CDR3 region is CASSYGTGKNYGYTF. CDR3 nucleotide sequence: TGTGCCAGCAGTTACGGGACAGGGAAGAACTATGGCTACACCTTC.

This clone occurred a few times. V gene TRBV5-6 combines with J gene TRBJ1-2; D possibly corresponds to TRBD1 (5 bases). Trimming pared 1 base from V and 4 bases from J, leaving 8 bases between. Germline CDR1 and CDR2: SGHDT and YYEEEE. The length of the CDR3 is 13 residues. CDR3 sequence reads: CASSLWGSYGYTF. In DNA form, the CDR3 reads TGTGCCAGCAGCTTGTGGGGCAGCTATGGCTACACCTTC.

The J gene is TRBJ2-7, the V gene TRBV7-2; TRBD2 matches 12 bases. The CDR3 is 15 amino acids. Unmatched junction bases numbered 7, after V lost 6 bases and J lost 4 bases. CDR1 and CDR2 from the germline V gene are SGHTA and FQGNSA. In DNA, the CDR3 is TGTGCCAGCAGATCAAGACTAGCGGGAGATTACGAGCAGTACTTC. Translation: CASRSRLAGDYEQYF.

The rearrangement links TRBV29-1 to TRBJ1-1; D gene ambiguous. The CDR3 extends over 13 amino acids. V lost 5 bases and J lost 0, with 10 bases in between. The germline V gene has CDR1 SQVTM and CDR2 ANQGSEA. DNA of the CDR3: TGCAGCGTTCGTCGGGCTTTGAACACTGAAGCTTTCTTT. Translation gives CSVRRALNTEAFF. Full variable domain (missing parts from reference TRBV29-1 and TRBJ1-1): SAVISQKPSRDICQRGTSLTIQCQVDSQVTMMFWYRQQPGQSLTLIATANQGSEATYESGFVIDKFPISRPNLTFSTLTVSNMSPEDSSIYLCSVRRALNTEAFFGQGTRLTVV.

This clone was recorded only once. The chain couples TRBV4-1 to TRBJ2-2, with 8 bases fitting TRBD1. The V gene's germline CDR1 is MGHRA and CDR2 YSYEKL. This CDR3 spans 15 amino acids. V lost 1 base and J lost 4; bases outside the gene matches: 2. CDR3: CASSQGQGPTGELFF. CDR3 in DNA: TGCGCCAGCAGCCAAGGACAGGGGCCCACCGGGGAGCTGTTTTTT.

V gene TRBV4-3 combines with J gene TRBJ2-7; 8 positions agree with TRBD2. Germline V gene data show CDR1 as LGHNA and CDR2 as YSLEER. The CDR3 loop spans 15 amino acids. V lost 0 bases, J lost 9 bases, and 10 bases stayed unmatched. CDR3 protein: CASSQEARSGERQYF. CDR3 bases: TGCGCCAGCAGCCAAGAGGCCCGTAGCGGGGAGCGGCAGTACTTC.

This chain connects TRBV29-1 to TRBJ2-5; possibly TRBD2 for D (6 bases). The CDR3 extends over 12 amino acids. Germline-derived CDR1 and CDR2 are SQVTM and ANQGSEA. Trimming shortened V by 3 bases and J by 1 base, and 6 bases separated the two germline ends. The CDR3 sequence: CSVEEGQETQYF. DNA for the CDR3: TGCAGCGTTGAGGAGGGCCAAGAGACCCAGTACTTC.

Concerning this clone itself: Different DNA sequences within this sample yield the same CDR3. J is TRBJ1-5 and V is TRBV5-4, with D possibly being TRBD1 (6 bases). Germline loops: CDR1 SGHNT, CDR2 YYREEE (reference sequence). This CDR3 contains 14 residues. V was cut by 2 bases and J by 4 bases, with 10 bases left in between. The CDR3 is CASSLQGGNQPQHF. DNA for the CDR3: TGTGCCAGCAGCTTACAAGGGGGGAATCAGCCCCAGCATTTT.

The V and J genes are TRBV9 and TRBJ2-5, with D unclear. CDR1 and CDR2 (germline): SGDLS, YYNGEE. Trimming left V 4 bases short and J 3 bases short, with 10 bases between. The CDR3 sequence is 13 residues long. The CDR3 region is CASSPGPKETQYF. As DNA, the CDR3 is TGTGCCAGCAGCCCCGGGCCGAAAGAGACCCAGTACTTC. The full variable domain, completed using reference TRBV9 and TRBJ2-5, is DSGVTQTPKHLITATGQRVTLRCSPRSGDLSVYWYQQSLDQGLQFLIQYYNGEERAKGNILERFSAQQFPDLHSELNLSSLELGDSALYFCASSPGPKETQYFGPGTRLLVL.